The rows below give T cell receptor beta chains drawn from one sample of a study of T cell responses to AZD1222 COVID-19 vaccine. TCRdb's table, derived via immunoSEQ multiplex PCR, lists solely in-frame clones and lacks some. This sample has 250,000 to 300,000 clones, with almost 95% found just once. Here the sequenced sample was peripheral blood, taken 28 days after the second AZD1222 dose. The source is an adult who received the AZD1222 COVID-19 vaccine. The CDR3 runs from the conserved cysteine through the conserved F or W. The D gene is left open where the match is weak. Clone size is given for some rows only: seen once, a few or many times, or a class if the clone is expanded.

v_call	j_call	clone_size	d_call	cdr3_aa	cdr3_nt
TRBV7-6	TRBJ1-1	NA	NA	CASSSTRPPGHTEAFF	TGTGCCAGCAGCTCCACCCGGCCACCCGGGCACACTGAAGCTTTCTTT
TRBV29-1	TRBJ1-5	once	TRBD1	CSVGQGRQPQHF	TGCAGCGTCGGACAGGGAAGGCAGCCCCAGCATTTT
TRBV15	TRBJ2-7	NA	NA	CATSREPPYSFLDYEQYF	TGTGCCACCAGCAGAGAACCGCCGTATAGTTTCCTGGACTACGAGCAGTACTTC
TRBV3-1/TRBV3-2	TRBJ2-1	NA	NA	CASSQYLMGEQFF	TGTGCCAGCAGCCAATATCTTATGGGAGAGCAGTTCTTC
TRBV11-2	TRBJ2-3	NA	TRBD2	CASSQRAGVADTQYF	TGTGCCAGCAGTCAGAGAGCGGGGGTGGCGGATACGCAGTATTTT
TRBV28	TRBJ1-1	NA	NA	CASSALEGEAFF	TGTGCCAGCAGTGCCCTGGAGGGTGAAGCTTTCTTT
TRBV10-3	TRBJ2-1	NA	TRBD2	CAISVTSDPSSYNEQFF	TGTGCCATCAGTGTTACTAGCGACCCAAGCTCCTACAATGAGCAGTTCTTC
TRBV10-3	TRBJ1-2	NA	NA	CAISESRWGVNYGYTF	TGTGCCATCAGTGAGTCGAGGTGGGGGGTGAACTATGGCTACACCTTC
TRBV2	TRBJ1-5	NA	NA	CASSDGQPNQPQHF	TGTGCCAGCAGTGATGGACAGCCCAATCAGCCCCAGCATTTT
TRBV5-4	TRBJ2-5	once	NA	CASSLEPTQETQYF	TGTGCCAGCAGCTTGGAACCGACCCAAGAGACCCAGTACTTC
TRBV7-9	TRBJ2-3	once	NA	CASSSSADPKTSTDTQYF	TGTGCCAGCAGTTCCTCCGCAGACCCGAAAACTAGCACAGATACGCAGTATTTT
TRBV18	TRBJ1-3	NA	TRBD1	CASSRDSRNTIYF	TGTGCCAGCTCCCGGGACAGTCGAAACACCATATATTTT
TRBV5-4	TRBJ2-3	NA	TRBD2	CASHHQRGGHTDTQYF	TGTGCCAGCCACCATCAGCGGGGGGGCCATACAGATACGCAGTATTTT
TRBV2	TRBJ2-7	many	NA	CASNSADWRTVSYEQYF	TGTGCCAGCAACTCTGCCGACTGGAGGACAGTCTCCTACGAGCAGTACTTC
TRBV19	TRBJ1-2	NA	NA	CASSMRANYGYTF	TGTGCCAGTAGTATGAGGGCTAACTATGGCTACACCTTC
TRBV9	TRBJ2-3	NA	NA	CASSVDLFTDTQYF	TGTGCCAGCAGCGTAGACTTGTTCACAGATACGCAGTATTTT
TRBV7-2	TRBJ2-7	NA	TRBD1	CASSLSTGGTYEQYF	TGTGCCAGCAGCCTCTCGACAGGGGGGACCTACGAGCAGTACTTC
TRBV10-3	TRBJ2-7	NA	NA	CASQSKARGSYEQYF	TGTGCCAGCCAAAGTAAAGCGCGGGGTTCCTACGAGCAGTACTTC
TRBV11-2	TRBJ2-3	NA	TRBD2	CASSRRGGHTDTQYF	TGTGCCAGCAGCCGCCGGGGGGGCCACACAGATACGCAGTATTTT
TRBV18	TRBJ1-1	few	NA	CASSPGRPGITEAFF	TGTGCCAGCTCACCTGGCCGCCCAGGGATCACTGAAGCTTTCTTT
TRBV28	TRBJ2-5	NA	TRBD2	CASIGTSGVLLGQETQYF	TGTGCCAGCATTGGAACTAGCGGGGTTTTATTGGGCCAAGAGACCCAGTACTTC
TRBV24-1	TRBJ2-1	once	NA	CATSDRVRSNEQFF	TGTGCCACCAGTGACCGCGTCAGGAGTAATGAGCAGTTCTTC
TRBV25-1	TRBJ1-1	NA	NA	CASSPIGQGRNTEAFF	TGTGCCAGCAGTCCCATTGGTCAGGGGAGGAACACTGAAGCTTTCTTT
TRBV3-1/TRBV3-2	TRBJ2-5	NA	NA	CASSPRRGIETQYF	TGTGCCAGCAGCCCCCGGAGGGGGATAGAGACCCAGTACTTC
TRBV19	TRBJ2-1	NA	NA	CASSMGTHNEQFF	TGTGCCAGTAGTATGGGGACTCACAATGAGCAGTTCTTC
TRBV28	TRBJ2-7	NA	TRBD1	CATRQGAYEQYF	TGTGCCACCAGACAGGGGGCCTACGAGCAGTACTTC
TRBV28	TRBJ2-5	NA	NA	CASRASGSLGETQYF	TGTGCCAGCAGGGCAAGTGGCAGCCTGGGGGAGACCCAGTACTTC
TRBV28	TRBJ2-1	NA	NA	CASRGVGSYNEQFF	TGTGCCAGCCGAGGGGTAGGGTCCTACAATGAGCAGTTCTTC
TRBV5-6	TRBJ2-5	NA	TRBD1	CASSLDDRGRGETQYF	TGTGCCAGCAGCTTGGATGACAGGGGGCGCGGAGAGACCCAGTACTTC
TRBV6-5	TRBJ1-2	once	NA	CASNNRVGGYTF	TGTGCCAGCAACAACAGGGTGGGAGGCTACACCTTC
TRBV15	TRBJ2-1	once	NA	CATSSMVSSYNEQFF	TGTGCCACCAGCAGCATGGTGAGCTCCTACAATGAGCAGTTCTTC
TRBV9	TRBJ1-4	NA	NA	CASSVSGTGGEKLFF	TGTGCCAGCAGCGTATCGGGGACGGGGGGCGAAAAACTGTTTTTT
TRBV3-1/TRBV3-2	TRBJ2-1	once	TRBD2	CASSQLAGPYNEQFF	TGTGCCAGCAGCCAGTTAGCGGGACCCTACAATGAGCAGTTCTTC
TRBV19	TRBJ2-3	NA	TRBD2	CASSSGSADTQYF	TGTGCCAGTTCTAGCGGGAGTGCAGATACGCAGTATTTT
TRBV27	TRBJ1-5	once	NA	CASSLEGEILGNQPQHF	TGTGCCAGCAGTTTAGAGGGTGAGATATTGGGCAATCAGCCCCAGCATTTT
TRBV7-9	TRBJ1-3	NA	NA	CASSPPDTYSGNTIYF	TGTGCCAGCAGCCCACCGGACACATACTCTGGAAACACCATATATTTT
TRBV9	TRBJ2-7	NA	NA	CASSLYGTYDEQYF	TGTGCCAGCAGCCTATACGGGACTTATGACGAGCAGTACTTC
TRBV6-5	TRBJ1-2	NA	TRBD1	CASSYYRGNYGYTF	TGTGCCAGCAGTTACTACAGGGGGAACTATGGCTACACCTTC
TRBV4-2	TRBJ2-1	NA	TRBD2	CASSQVKREGANEQFF	TGTGCCAGCAGCCAAGTAAAGCGGGAGGGAGCAAATGAGCAGTTCTTC
TRBV18	TRBJ2-7	NA	NA	CASSPGQLKSYEQYF	TGTGCCAGCTCACCCGGACAGCTAAAATCCTACGAGCAGTACTTC
TRBV28	TRBJ2-1	NA	TRBD2	CASSFQLAGANEQFF	TGTGCCAGCAGTTTTCAACTAGCGGGGGCCAATGAGCAGTTCTTC
TRBV5-1	TRBJ1-4	NA	NA	CASSLVGEKLFF	TGCGCCAGCAGCCTCGTCGGTGAAAAACTGTTTTTT
TRBV7-2	TRBJ2-1	once	NA	CASSLATEYNEQFF	TGTGCCAGCAGCTTAGCGACCGAGTACAATGAGCAGTTCTTC
TRBV28	TRBJ2-7	NA	TRBD1	CASSGTGLSYEQYF	TGTGCCAGCAGTGGGACAGGTTTATCCTACGAGCAGTACTTC
TRBV28	TRBJ1-2	NA	NA	CASSPPGGSYGYTF	TGTGCCAGCAGTCCCCCTGGGGGGTCCTATGGCTACACCTTC
TRBV4-1	TRBJ1-5	NA	NA	CASSLTDFGDHRPQHF	TGCGCCAGCAGCCTGACCGACTTCGGCGACCATCGGCCCCAGCATTTT
TRBV5-1	TRBJ2-7	NA	NA	CASSLGALRSSYEQYF	TGCGCCAGCAGCTTGGGGGCGCTCCGAAGCTCCTACGAGCAGTACTTC
TRBV10-2	TRBJ1-2	NA	TRBD1	CASMTGGGTGYTF	TGCGCCAGCATGACAGGGGGGGGCACGGGCTACACCTTC